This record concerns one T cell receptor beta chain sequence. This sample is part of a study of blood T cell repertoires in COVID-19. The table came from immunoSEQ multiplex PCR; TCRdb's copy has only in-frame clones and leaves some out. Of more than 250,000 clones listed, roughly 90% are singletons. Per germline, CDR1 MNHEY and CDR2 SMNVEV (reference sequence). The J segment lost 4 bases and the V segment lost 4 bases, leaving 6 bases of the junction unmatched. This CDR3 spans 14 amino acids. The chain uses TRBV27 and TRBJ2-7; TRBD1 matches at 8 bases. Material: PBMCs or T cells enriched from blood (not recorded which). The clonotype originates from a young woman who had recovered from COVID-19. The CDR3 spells CASSSPGTGYEQYF. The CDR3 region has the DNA TGTGCCAGCAGTTCCCCCGGGACAGGTTACGAGCAGTACTTC.